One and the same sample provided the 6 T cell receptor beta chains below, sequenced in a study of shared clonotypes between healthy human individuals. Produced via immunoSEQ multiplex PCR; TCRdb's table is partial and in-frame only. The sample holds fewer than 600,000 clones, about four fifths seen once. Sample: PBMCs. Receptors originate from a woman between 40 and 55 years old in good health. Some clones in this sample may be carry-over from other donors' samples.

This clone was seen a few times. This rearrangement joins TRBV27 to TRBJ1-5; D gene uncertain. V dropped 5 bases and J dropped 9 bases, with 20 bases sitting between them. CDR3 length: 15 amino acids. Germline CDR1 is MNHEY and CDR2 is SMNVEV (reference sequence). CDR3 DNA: TGTGCCAGCAGTCCCACCCCCCGGGCGCGAGGGCCCCAGCATTTT. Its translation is CASSPTPRARGPQHF.

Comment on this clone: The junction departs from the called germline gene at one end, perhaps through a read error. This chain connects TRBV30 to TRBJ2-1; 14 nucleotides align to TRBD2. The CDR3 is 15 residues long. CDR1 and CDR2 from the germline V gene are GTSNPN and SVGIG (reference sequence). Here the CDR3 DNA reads TGTGCCTGGAGTCTGGGACTAGCGGGAGTAGTGGGGAAGCTCTTC. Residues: CAWSLGLAGVVGKLF. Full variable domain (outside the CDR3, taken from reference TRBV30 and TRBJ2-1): SQTIHQWPATLVQPVGSPLSLECTVEGTSNPNLYWYRQAAGRGLQLLFYSVGIGQISSEVPQNLSASRPQDRQFILSSKKLLLSDSGFYLCAWSLGLAGVVGKLFGPGTRLTVL.

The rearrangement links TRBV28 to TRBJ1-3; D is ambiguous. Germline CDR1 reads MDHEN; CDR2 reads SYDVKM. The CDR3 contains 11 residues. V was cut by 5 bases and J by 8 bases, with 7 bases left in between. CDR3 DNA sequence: TGTGCCAGCAGTCACCGGGACACCATATATTTT. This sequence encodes CASSHRDTIYF.

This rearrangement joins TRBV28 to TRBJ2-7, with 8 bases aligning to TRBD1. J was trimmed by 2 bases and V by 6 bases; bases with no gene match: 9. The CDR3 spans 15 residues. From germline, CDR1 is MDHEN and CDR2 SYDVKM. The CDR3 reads CASSPRQGLTYEQYF. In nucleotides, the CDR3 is TGTGCCAGCAGCCCAAGACAGGGGCTGACCTACGAGCAGTACTTC.

The CDR3 region has the DNA TGTGCCAGCAGCCTACTTACCGGGACAGGGAAAGAGACCCAGTACTTC. As protein: CASSLLTGTGKETQYF. V gene TRBV5-4 combines with J gene TRBJ2-5; 9 nucleotides align to TRBD1. The germline V gene has CDR1 SGHNT and CDR2 YYREEE (reference sequence). J lost 3 bases, V lost 4 bases, and 10 bases had no gene match. The CDR3 is 16 residues long. Based on the CDR3 plus reference TRBV5-4 and TRBJ2-5, the full variable domain is ETGVTQSPTHLIKTRGQQVTLRCSSQSGHNTVSWYQQALGQGPQFIFQYYREEENGRGNFPPRFSGLQFPNYSSELNVNALELDDSALYLCASSLLTGTGKETQYFGPGTRLLVL.

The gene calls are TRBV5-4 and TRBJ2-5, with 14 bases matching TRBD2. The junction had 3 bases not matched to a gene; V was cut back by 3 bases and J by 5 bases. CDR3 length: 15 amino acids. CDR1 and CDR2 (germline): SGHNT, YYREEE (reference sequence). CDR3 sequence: CASSSTSGRGETQYF. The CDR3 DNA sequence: TGTGCCAGCAGCTCGACTAGCGGGAGGGGGGAGACCCAGTACTTC.